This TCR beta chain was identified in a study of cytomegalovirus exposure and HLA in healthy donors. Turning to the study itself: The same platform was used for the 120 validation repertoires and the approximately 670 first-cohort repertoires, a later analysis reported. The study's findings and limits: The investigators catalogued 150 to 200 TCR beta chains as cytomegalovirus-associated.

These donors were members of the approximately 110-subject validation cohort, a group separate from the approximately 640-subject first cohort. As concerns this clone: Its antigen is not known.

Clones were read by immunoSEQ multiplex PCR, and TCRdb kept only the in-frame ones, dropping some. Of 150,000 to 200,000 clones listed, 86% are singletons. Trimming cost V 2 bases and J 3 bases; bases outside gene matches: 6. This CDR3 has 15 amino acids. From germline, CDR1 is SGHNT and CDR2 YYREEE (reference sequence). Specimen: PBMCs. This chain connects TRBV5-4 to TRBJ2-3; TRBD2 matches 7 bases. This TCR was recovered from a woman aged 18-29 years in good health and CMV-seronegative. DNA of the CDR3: TGTGCCAGCAGCTTTTCTAGCGGTTATACAGATACGCAGTATTTT. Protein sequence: CASSFSSGYTDTQYF. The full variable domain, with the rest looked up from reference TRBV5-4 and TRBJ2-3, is ETGVTQSPTHLIKTRGQQVTLRCSSQSGHNTVSWYQQALGQGPQFIFQYYREEENGRGNFPPRFSGLQFPNYSSELNVNALELDDSALYLCASSFSSGYTDTQYFGPGTRLTVL.